A single sample is the source of the 18 T cell receptor beta chains below, sequenced in a study of Ad26.COV2.S vaccination and SARS-CoV-2 variants. Here immunoSEQ multiplex PCR was the method, and the copy in TCRdb shows in-frame clones only, minus some. The sample shows about 350,000 clones, less than 90% of them seen only once. The treatment was: some 20 received Ad26.COV2.S at low or high dose, single or two shots; roughly five received placebo; per-sample allocation not given. Collection of the samples took place on day 63 after the first injection of vaccine or placebo. Sequencing used peripheral blood, obtained in a trial of Ad26.COV2.S vaccine versus placebo. These receptors originate from a person between 18 and 60 years old who received the Ad26.COV2.S COVID-19 vaccine or a placebo.

V and J are TRBV14 and TRBJ2-1; 7 bases are a match to TRBD1. The CDR3 covers 12 residues. CDR1 SGHDN and CDR2 FVKESK come from the germline V gene. Trimming at V came to 4 bases and at J to 13 bases, leaving 7 bases not matched to a gene. CDR3 nucleotides: TGTGCCAGCAGCCCCCAACAGGGGTTACAGTTCTTC. Its translation is CASSPQQGLQFF.

On this clone itself: This specimen includes other DNA sequences encoding the same CDR3. The chain combines TRBV6-2 or TRBV6-3 with TRBJ2-3, with D unclear. The CDR3 loop spans 12 amino acids. V lost 6 bases and J 2 bases, leaving 6 bases between the germline ends. Per germline, CDR1 MNHEY and CDR2 SVGEGT. The CDR3 DNA follows: TGTGCCAGCAGCCGATTCACAGATACGCAGTATTTT. Its protein is CASSRFTDTQYF.

V is TRBV21-1 and J is TRBJ1-2. TRBV21-1 constitutes a pseudogene. The CDR3 covers 11 residues. CDR3 amino acids: CASTKPHGYTF. CDR3 coding DNA: TGTGCCAGCACGAAACCACATGGCTACACCTTC.

The V call is TRBV27, the J call TRBJ1-1; D possibly corresponds to TRBD1 (5 bases). The V end was cut by 4 bases, the J end by 0 bases, with 9 bases between. The CDR3 covers 14 residues. The germline gives CDR1 MNHEY, CDR2 SMNVEV (reference sequence). The CDR3 sequence is CASSSRTLNTEAFF. Written as DNA, the CDR3 is TGTGCCAGCAGTTCACGGACACTGAACACTGAAGCTTTCTTT.

The genes are TRBV18 and TRBJ2-7; 10 bases are shared with TRBD2. The germline CDR1 and CDR2 sequences are KGHSH and LQKENI. The V and J ends lost 5 bases and 3 bases, in that order; junction bases with no gene match: 7. The CDR3 has 15 residues. Here the CDR3 DNA reads TGTGCCAGCTCAACTGGGACTAGCGAGAGCTACGAGCAGTACTTC. The encoded protein is CASSTGTSESYEQYF.

This chain links TRBV4-3 with TRBJ1-1; 7 bases are a match to TRBD1. Germline V gene lookup returns CDR1 LGHNA and CDR2 YSLEER. The CDR3 is made up of 14 amino acids. The V and J ends lost 3 bases and 1 base, in that order; junction bases with no gene match: 2. The CDR3 spells CASSHQGENTEAFF. CDR3 DNA sequence: TGCGCCAGCAGCCACCAGGGGGAGAACACTGAAGCTTTCTTT.

J is TRBJ2-7 and V is TRBV7-2, with a tentative D call TRBD1 (6 bases). Germline lookup yields CDR1 SGHTA and CDR2 FQGNSA. This CDR3 has 14 residues. The V end lost 0 bases, the J end lost 3 bases, and 9 bases lay between the germline ends. CDR3 DNA: TGTGCCAGCAGCTTAGCGGGACATATCTACGAGCAGTACTTC. Translating it yields CASSLAGHIYEQYF. The full variable domain, in which reference TRBV7-2 and TRBJ2-7 provide the parts outside the CDR3, is GAGVSQSPSNKVTEKGKDVELRCDPISGHTALYWYRQSLGQGLEFLIYFQGNSAPDKSGLPSDRFSAERTGGSVSTLTIQRTQQEDSAVYLCASSLAGHIYEQYFGPGTRLTVT.

The chain couples TRBV9 to TRBJ2-6; D gene ambiguous. CDR3 size: 17 residues. With 2 bases removed from V and 1 base from J, the gap between germline ends came to 13 bases. The V gene's germline CDR1 is SGDLS and CDR2 YYNGEE. DNA for the CDR3: TGTGCCAGCAGCGTGGGGATGGTAAGGTCTGGGGCCAACGTCCTGACTTTC. The encoded protein is CASSVGMVRSGANVLTF.

The chain combines TRBV19 with TRBJ2-5; D is uncertain. The germline gives CDR1 LNHDA, CDR2 SQIVND (reference sequence). Trimming shortened V by 5 bases and J by 1 base, and 8 bases separated the two germline ends. This CDR3 is 13 amino acids long. CDR3 sequence reads: CASSVGSQETQYF. The DNA of the CDR3 is TGTGCCAGTAGTGTTGGTTCCCAAGAGACCCAGTACTTC.

This clone was observed once. Germline is not matched at one junction end, which may reflect a read error. The chain carries TRBV27 and TRBJ1-1, with D tentatively TRBD1 (5 bases). CDR1 is MNHEY, CDR2 SMNVEV, per germline (reference sequence). This CDR3 region has 15 residues. The CDR3 nucleotides read TGTGCCGGCAGTTTAAGCGGAGGGGTGAACACTGAAGCTTTCTTT. Its translation: CAGSLSGGVNTEAFF.

The chain joins TRBV7-2 to TRBJ2-1; no clear D. The CDR3 covers 15 residues. CDR1 is SGHTA, CDR2 FQGNSA, per germline. Trimming cost V 3 bases and J 0 bases, with 9 bases left between them. CDR3 protein: CASSLTPSSYNEQFF. CDR3 in DNA: TGTGCCAGCAGCTTGACTCCCAGCTCCTACAATGAGCAGTTCTTC.

V usage is TRBV7-9 and J usage is TRBJ1-2; TRBD1 agrees at 7 bases. Germline values: CDR1 SEHNR, CDR2 FQNEAQ (reference sequence). CDR3 length: 15 amino acids. V lost 5 bases to trimming and J lost 4 bases; unmatched junction nucleotides: 10. Written as DNA, the CDR3 is TGTGCCAGCAGCCCGACCCCGGGACAGCTCTATGGCTACACCTTC. Its translation: CASSPTPGQLYGYTF. Supplemented by reference TRBV7-9 and TRBJ1-2, the full variable domain reads DTGVSQNPRHKITKRGQNVTFRCDPISEHNRLYWYRQTLGQGPEFLTYFQNEAQLEKSRLLSDRFSAERPKGSFSTLEIQRTEQGDSAMYLCASSPTPGQLYGYTFGSGTRLTVV.

This chain joins TRBV7-2 and TRBJ2-7; TRBD1 matches at 8 bases. Germline trimming cut 2 bases from V and 6 bases from J; bases unmatched to any gene: 21. The CDR3 has 19 residues. Germline V gene lookup returns CDR1 SGHTA and CDR2 FQGNSA. CDR3 sequence: CASSLFTGTGVPKSAEQYF. CDR3 nucleotide sequence: TGTGCCAGCAGCTTATTTACCGGGACAGGAGTCCCAAAAAGTGCCGAGCAGTACTTC.

The chain combines TRBV6-6 with TRBJ2-2; 8 bases are a match to TRBD2. Germline V gene data show CDR1 as MNHNY and CDR2 as SVGAGI (reference sequence). CDR3 length: 16 amino acids. The trim removed 7 bases at V and 6 bases at J, leaving 13 bases unmatched. The CDR3: CASTFRGLEGAGELFF. CDR3 in DNA: TGTGCCAGCACCTTCCGGGGACTAGAAGGGGCCGGGGAGCTGTTTTTT.

This chain uses TRBV29-1 with TRBJ2-1; D possibly uses TRBD1 or TRBD2 (5 bases each). The ends were cut back, 3 bases at V and 10 bases at J, with 16 bases in the middle. CDR1 and CDR2 (germline): SQVTM, ANQGSEA. This CDR3 is 13 amino acids long. CDR3 amino acids: CSVESGAALEQFF. DNA of the CDR3: TGCAGCGTTGAGTCCGGGGCCGCGTTGGAGCAGTTCTTC.

V and J are TRBV28 and TRBJ1-2; 7 positions agree with TRBD1. Germline V lookup: CDR1 MDHEN, CDR2 SYDVKM. The V segment lost 10 bases and the J segment 2 bases; nucleotides outside the gene matches: 7. The CDR3 has 13 amino acids. The CDR3: CATWDSQNYGYTF. The CDR3 nucleotides read TGTGCCACCTGGGACAGCCAGAACTATGGCTACACCTTC.

This chain uses TRBV27 with TRBJ1-2, with D hard to call. This CDR3 contains 15 residues. CDR1 is MNHEY and CDR2 is SMNVEV in the germline V gene (reference sequence). Trimming removed 6 bases from V and 5 bases from J, with 19 bases in between. CDR3 in amino acids: CASSSLDSRAYGYTF. In DNA form, the CDR3 reads TGTGCCAGCAGCTCGTTGGACTCAAGGGCTTATGGCTACACCTTC.

The chain combines TRBV3-1 (or the pseudogene TRBV3-2) with TRBJ2-1; 9 nucleotides agree with TRBD2. This CDR3 has 15 residues. With V trimmed by 6 bases and J by 9 bases, 12 bases remained unmatched. CDR1 LGHDT and CDR2 YNNKEL come from the germline V gene (reference sequence). The CDR3, as DNA: TGTGCCAGCAGTTCCGGACTAGCGAGGTTTGGTGAGCAGTTCTTC. Protein: CASSSGLARFGEQFF.